The entry below describes one T cell receptor (beta chain). The sample belongs to a study of cytomegalovirus exposure and HLA in healthy donors. The CDR3 totals 14 residues. Trimming took off 0 bases at V and 1 base at J, with 7 bases between the two ends. Per germline, CDR1 MNHEY and CDR2 SVGAGI. The PCR made use of 60 Vbeta and 13 Jbeta primers. Sequenced by immunoSEQ multiplex PCR; TCRdb stores in-frame clones only, minus some. Of 150,000 to 200,000 clones listed, 80% to 85% are singletons. This receptor was identified in a woman between 18 and 30 years old in good health and CMV-seropositive. The rearrangement joins TRBV6-5 to TRBJ2-7; the D is unclear. The sequenced sample consisted of PBMCs. The chain's CDR3 is CASSYSPGSYEQYF. In DNA, the CDR3 is TGTGCCAGCAGTTACTCGCCCGGGTCCTACGAGCAGTACTTC.